This is a list of T cell receptor beta chains from one sample in a study of PD-1 blockade in classical Hodgkin lymphoma. The protocol was immunoSEQ multiplex PCR, while the TCRdb copy is restricted to in-frame clones and leaves out a portion. The top ten hold roughly 12% of the sample, which has around 25,000 clones, almost 85% seen once. Sequenced here: peripheral blood mononuclear cells (PBMCs), sampled before the second cycle of nivolumab. Source of these receptors: a human donor with classical Hodgkin lymphoma. Both conserved end residues are part of each CDR3. Clone size is not always given. Where it is, it says once, few, many or a class for expanded clones.

v_gene: TRBV7-3; j_gene: TRBJ2-3; abundance: NA; CDR3aa: CASSLTPGLAGATGTDTQYF
v_gene: TRBV9; j_gene: TRBJ1-1; abundance: few; CDR3aa: CASSAGGANTEAFF
v_gene: TRBV4-2; j_gene: TRBJ1-2; abundance: NA; CDR3aa: CASSQGVKGEYGYTF
v_gene: TRBV9; j_gene: TRBJ1-5; abundance: NA; CDR3aa: CASSVDPGARQPQHF
v_gene: TRBV11-2; j_gene: TRBJ2-1; abundance: once; CDR3aa: CASSLGLAEEQFF
v_gene: TRBV11-2; j_gene: TRBJ1-1; abundance: few; CDR3aa: CASSLGLWAEAFF
v_gene: TRBV10-1; j_gene: TRBJ1-2; abundance: NA; CDR3aa: CASSESDRSYGYTF
v_gene: TRBV15; j_gene: TRBJ1-6; abundance: NA; CDR3aa: CATSRDRLGNNSPLHF
v_gene: TRBV7-9; j_gene: TRBJ2-5; abundance: NA; CDR3aa: CASSLAARREKTQYF
v_gene: TRBV4-3; j_gene: TRBJ2-2; abundance: NA; CDR3aa: CASSPYAGELFF
v_gene: TRBV4-3; j_gene: TRBJ2-1; abundance: NA; CDR3aa: CASSQEWRGDYNEQFF
v_gene: TRBV7-2; j_gene: TRBJ1-2; abundance: NA; CDR3aa: CASSLRTENYGYTF
v_gene: TRBV7-9; j_gene: TRBJ1-2; abundance: NA; CDR3aa: CASSTLDRGTGSYGYTF
v_gene: TRBV11-2; j_gene: TRBJ1-6; abundance: NA; CDR3aa: CASSLGRGGGANSPLHF
v_gene: TRBV4-3; j_gene: TRBJ2-3; abundance: NA; CDR3aa: CASGPADTQYF
v_gene: TRBV7-2; j_gene: TRBJ2-3; abundance: NA; CDR3aa: CASSLGTGGDTQYF
v_gene: TRBV6-5; j_gene: TRBJ2-1; abundance: NA; CDR3aa: CASSPPEDEQFF
v_gene: TRBV7-8; j_gene: TRBJ1-2; abundance: few; CDR3aa: CASSLFLDGNYGYTF
v_gene: TRBV4-3; j_gene: TRBJ1-3; abundance: NA; CDR3aa: CASSQAWQGNTIYF
v_gene: TRBV9; j_gene: TRBJ2-5; abundance: once; CDR3aa: CASSVGQLQETQYF
v_gene: TRBV10-3; j_gene: TRBJ1-5; abundance: once; CDR3aa: CAISDNSNQPQHF
v_gene: TRBV18; j_gene: TRBJ2-7; abundance: NA; CDR3aa: CASSPPHDEQYF
v_gene: TRBV19; j_gene: TRBJ2-5; abundance: NA; CDR3aa: CASSRGETQYF
v_gene: TRBV15; j_gene: TRBJ2-4; abundance: NA; CDR3aa: CATSRAGGQGNIQYF
v_gene: TRBV4-3; j_gene: TRBJ1-4; abundance: NA; CDR3aa: CASSLPDSNEKLFF
v_gene: TRBV7-7; j_gene: TRBJ2-1; abundance: NA; CDR3aa: CASSLGTDYNEQFF
v_gene: TRBV10-2; j_gene: TRBJ2-3; abundance: NA; CDR3aa: CASTLHSMGSLPTDTQYF